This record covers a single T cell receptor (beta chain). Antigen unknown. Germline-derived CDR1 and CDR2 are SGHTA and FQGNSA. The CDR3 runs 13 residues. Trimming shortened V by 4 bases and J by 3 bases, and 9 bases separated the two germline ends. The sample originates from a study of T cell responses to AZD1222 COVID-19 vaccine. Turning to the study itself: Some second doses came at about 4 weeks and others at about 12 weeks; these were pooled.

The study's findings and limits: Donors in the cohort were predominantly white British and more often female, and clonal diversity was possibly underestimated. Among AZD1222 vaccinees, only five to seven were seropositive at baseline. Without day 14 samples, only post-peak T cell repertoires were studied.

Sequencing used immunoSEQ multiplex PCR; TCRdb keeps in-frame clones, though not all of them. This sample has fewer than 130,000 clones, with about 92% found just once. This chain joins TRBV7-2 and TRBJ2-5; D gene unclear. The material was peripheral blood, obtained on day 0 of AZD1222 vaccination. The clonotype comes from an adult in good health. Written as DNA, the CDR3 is TGTGCCAGCAGCTCCTACCGCAAAGAGACCCAGTACTTC. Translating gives CASSSYRKETQYF.